This T cell receptor (beta chain) is drawn from a study of cytomegalovirus exposure and HLA in healthy donors. Whole-study findings and limits: In a later analysis, a genetic analysis reported fewer productive-TCR N-insertions in an Asian-associated ancestry cluster than the cohort average. Specificity of a few CMV-associated chains for CMV antigens was verified in vitro. Published work reported that the classifier diagnosed cytomegalovirus status with high specificity and sensitivity.

V trimming: 8 bases; J trimming: 4 bases; junction bases outside the gene matches: 9. Germline V gene sequence: CDR1 WNHNN, CDR2 SYGVQD (reference sequence). This CDR3 region has 15 residues. The study ran its PCR with 60 Vbeta and 13 Jbeta primers. Clones were sequenced by immunoSEQ multiplex PCR, and TCRdb holds only the in-frame ones, with some missing. The sample lists 130,000 to 150,000 clones; almost 80% were seen once. Worth noting for this clone: Its antigen is undetermined.

The TCR originated in a woman in her thirties or forties in good health and CMV-seropositive. The chain couples TRBV10-1 to TRBJ2-3, with TRBD1 matching 10 bases. The sequenced sample consisted of PBMCs. In nucleotides, the CDR3 is TGCGCCAGCCCCGTTGGACAGGGGGGATCAGATACGCAGTATTTT. Translating it yields CASPVGQGGSDTQYF.